These 18 T cell receptor beta chains came from one sample sequenced in a study of cytomegalovirus exposure and HLA in healthy donors. The PCR contained 60 Vbeta and 13 Jbeta primers. Generated by immunoSEQ multiplex PCR, the TCRdb table keeps only in-frame clones and is missing some. Here the sample spans roughly 160,000 clones, roughly 70% being singletons. The sample taken for sequencing was PBMCs. These receptors all stem from a girl between 10 and 17 years old in good health and CMV-seronegative.

A note on this clone: Germline and junction disagree at one end, which may indicate a read error. The chain joins TRBV9 to TRBJ1-4; D might be TRBD1 (5 bases). The germline gives CDR1 SGDLS, CDR2 YYNGEE. The CDR3 spans 15 residues. In DNA form, the CDR3 reads TGTGCCAGCAGCGTAGCTCCGGGGACTAGTGAAAAACTGTTTTTT. This sequence encodes CASSVAPGTSEKLFF.

The J gene is TRBJ2-2, the V gene TRBV15; D is perhaps TRBD1 (5 bases). This CDR3 comprises 16 residues. V shed 1 base and J shed 0 bases, with 9 bases lying between them. Germline values: CDR1 LNHNV, CDR2 YYDKDF (reference sequence). CDR3 sequence reads: CATSRVGATNTGELFF. The DNA for the CDR3 is TGTGCCACCAGCAGAGTTGGGGCTACGAACACCGGGGAGCTGTTTTTT.

The count of this clone is one. J is TRBJ1-1 and V is TRBV28, with unresolved D. This CDR3 has 14 amino acids. Trimming cost V 6 bases and J 0 bases, with 11 bases left between them. The germline V gene encodes CDR1 MDHEN and CDR2 SYDVKM. CDR3 residues: CASSLTTLNTEAFF. The CDR3 DNA reads as TGTGCCAGCAGCCTTACTACCCTGAACACTGAAGCTTTCTTT.

This clone was seen a few times. The chain is built from TRBV7-9 and TRBJ1-2; TRBD1 might be the D (6 bases). CDR1 is SEHNR, CDR2 FQNEAQ, per germline (reference sequence). V was pared by 1 base and J by 3 bases, with 18 bases between. The CDR3 covers 17 residues. The CDR3 here is CASSLDRARGVDYGYTF. The DNA for the CDR3 is TGTGCCAGCAGCTTAGACAGGGCCAGGGGAGTGGACTATGGCTACACCTTC.

V and J are TRBV11-2 and TRBJ1-2; 7 nucleotides line up with TRBD1. Unmatched junction bases numbered 12, after V lost 4 bases and J lost 4 bases. In germline, CDR1 is SGHAT, CDR2 FQNNGV. The CDR3 is made up of 16 amino acids. Here the CDR3 DNA reads TGTGCCAGCAGCTCCTACCTTAGACAGGGCGGCTATGGCTACACCTTC. This sequence encodes CASSSYLRQGGYGYTF.

This clone turned up a few times. This chain uses TRBV5-4 with TRBJ1-2; 8 bases are shared with TRBD1. CDR3 length equals 16 residues. V shed 0 bases and J 8 bases; nucleotides not matched to a gene: 12. Germline CDR1 reads SGHNT; CDR2 reads YYREEE (reference sequence). The CDR3 DNA reads as TGTGCCAGCAGCTTGGACTTACTGACAGGGGTGGGGGGCTACACCTTC. Its protein product is CASSLDLLTGVGGYTF.

The genes are TRBV4-1 and TRBJ2-3; D gene uncertain. Germline loops: CDR1 MGHRA, CDR2 YSYEKL. The CDR3 length is 13 residues. The ends were cut back, 0 bases at V and 3 bases at J, with 4 bases in the middle. The CDR3 nucleotides read TGCGCCAGCAGCCAAGATTATACAGATACGCAGTATTTT. This gives the protein CASSQDYTDTQYF.

The rearrangement uses TRBV18 and TRBJ1-1; 10 bases are shared with TRBD1. The CDR3 has 16 amino acids. V gave up 0 bases and J gave up 3 bases; unmatched junction bases: 4. Germline V gives CDR1 KGHSH, CDR2 LQKENI. DNA of the CDR3: TGTGCCAGCTCACCACCGACAGGGGGCGCGGACACTGAAGCTTTCTTT. Translated, it gives CASSPPTGGADTEAFF.

V gene TRBV6-1 combines with J gene TRBJ2-5, with 8 nucleotides matching TRBD2. Trimming at V came to 3 bases and at J to 1 base, leaving 7 bases not matched to a gene. Germline assignment: CDR1 MNHNS and CDR2 SASEGT. This CDR3 spans 16 amino acids. CDR3 sequence (DNA): TGTGCCAGCAGTGAGGTCTGGCGGGGGGCCCAAGAGACCCAGTACTTC. Protein sequence: CASSEVWRGAQETQYF.

Comments on this clone: The junction differs from germline at one of its ends, possibly a read error. The genes are TRBV2 and TRBJ2-1; 8 bases match TRBD2. The CDR3 is 11 amino acids. Germline V lookup: CDR1 SNHLY, CDR2 FYNNEI. The CDR3 loop is CASSVAGGLIF. The DNA of the CDR3 is TGTGCCAGCAGTGTGGCGGGGGGTTTGATCTTC.

This sequence joins TRBV27 and TRBJ2-1, with D maybe TRBD2 (6 bases). The CDR3 runs to 13 residues. V lost 4 bases and J lost 7, with 11 bases in between. Germline loops: CDR1 MNHEY, CDR2 SMNVEV (reference sequence). CDR3 sequence reads: CASSSSAINEQFF. CDR3 nucleotide sequence: TGTGCCAGCAGTTCTAGCGCCATTAATGAGCAGTTCTTC.

J is TRBJ2-7 and V is TRBV5-6; no definite D call. Germline loops: CDR1 SGHDT, CDR2 YYEEEE. CDR3 length: 15 amino acids. V lost 1 base and J lost 3, with 14 bases in between. The CDR3 nucleotides are TGTGCCAGCAGCTTGAATGGTCTACCCGTCTACGAGCAGTACTTC. It codes for CASSLNGLPVYEQYF.

CDR3 sequence (DNA): TGCGCCAGCAACCCAGGCTCCGGGGATATGAACACTGAAGCTTTCTTT. It codes for CASNPGSGDMNTEAFF. This chain uses TRBV5-1 with TRBJ1-1; unclear D gene. The CDR3 contains 16 residues. Trimming stripped 6 bases from V and 0 bases from J, with 18 bases between. CDR1 and CDR2 (germline): SGHRS, YFSETQ. The full variable domain, with the rest looked up from reference TRBV5-1 and TRBJ1-1, is KAGVTQTPRYLIKTRGQQVTLSCSPISGHRSVSWYQQTPGQGLQFLFEYFSETQRNKGNFPGRFSGRQFSNSRSEMNVSTLELGDSALYLCASNPGSGDMNTEAFFGQGTRLTVV.

The rearrangement joins TRBV27 to TRBJ1-2; TRBD1 agrees at 12 bases. Germline V gene sequence: CDR1 MNHEY, CDR2 SMNVEV (reference sequence). V lost 2 bases and J lost 6; bases outside the gene matches: 4. This CDR3 has 15 amino acids. The CDR3 spells CASSLTGQGADGYTF. CDR3 nucleotides: TGTGCCAGCAGTTTAACGGGACAGGGGGCGGATGGCTACACCTTC.

This clone has only one observation. The chain uses TRBV5-1 and TRBJ1-2; no clear D gene. CDR1 is SGHRS, CDR2 YFSETQ, per germline. V gave up 4 bases and J gave up 4 bases, with 14 bases separating them. The CDR3 has 14 residues. The CDR3, as DNA: TGCGCCAGCAGCCTGGAAGGCCAGGCCTATGGCTACACCTTC. Translation: CASSLEGQAYGYTF.

In this sample, this clone turned up a few times. The chain has TRBV19 and TRBJ2-5; maybe TRBD2 (5 bases). This CDR3 region has 16 residues. V gave up 3 bases and J gave up 2 bases, with 16 bases separating them. Germline loops: CDR1 LNHDA, CDR2 SQIVND (reference sequence). The CDR3 coding sequence is TGTGCCAGTAGTATTGAACAGCAAAGAGGGCAAGAGACCCAGTACTTC. Protein: CASSIEQQRGQETQYF.

V gene TRBV4-1 combines with J gene TRBJ1-1; D not certain. The CDR3 has 15 residues. Germline V lookup: CDR1 MGHRA, CDR2 YSYEKL. Trimming shortened V by 1 base and J by 6 bases, and 15 bases separated the two germline ends. The CDR3 region is CASSQGATPGSEAFF. CDR3 bases: TGCGCCAGCAGCCAAGGGGCAACCCCGGGATCTGAAGCTTTCTTT.

In this sample, this clone turned up a few times. This rearrangement joins TRBV19 to TRBJ1-2; D is unresolved. Between the trimmed V and J ends, which lost 7 bases and 5 bases, there was a span of 11 bases. Germline CDR1 reads LNHDA; CDR2 reads SQIVND (reference sequence). The CDR3 spans 12 residues. CDR3 DNA: TGTGCCAGTATGACGGGGTGGTATGGCTACACCTTC. Translated: CASMTGWYGYTF.